The 20 T cell receptor beta chains below all came from one sample that was sequenced in a study of shared clonotypes between healthy human individuals. TCRdb's copy holds only in-frame clones and misses some; the assay was immunoSEQ multiplex PCR. Counted here are approximately 2.1 million clones, over 90% occurring once; the ten biggest clones make up 0.39%. Source material: naive CD4+ T cells from PBMCs. Described subset: CD45RA+ positively selected. These receptors all stem from a man between 18 and 29 years old in good health. Some clones in this sample may be carry-over from other donors' samples.

In its sample, this clone was seen once. This chain uses TRBV7-9 with TRBJ2-7, with TRBD2 matching over 7 bases. The CDR3 has 15 residues. CDR1 SEHNR and CDR2 FQNEAQ come from the germline V gene (reference sequence). Trimming at V came to 3 bases and at J to 0 bases, leaving 5 bases not matched to a gene. The CDR3 is CASSFDGGSSYEQYF. For the CDR3, the DNA is TGTGCCAGCAGCTTTGACGGCGGGAGCTCCTACGAGCAGTACTTC.

This chain connects TRBV10-3 to TRBJ2-5; D not certain. Germline CDR1 and CDR2: ENHRY and SYGVKD. This CDR3 has 12 amino acids. V shed 11 bases and J shed 1 base, with 11 bases lying between them. The CDR3 coding sequence is TGTGCCTCCCGCGGCAGCCAAGAGACCCAGTACTTC. This codes for CASRGSQETQYF.

The chain employs TRBV6-1 and TRBJ1-3; TRBD1 matches at 9 bases. Germline V gene lookup returns CDR1 MNHNS and CDR2 SASEGT. This CDR3 spans 15 amino acids. The ends lost 4 bases at V and 0 bases at J; junction bases unmatched: 1. DNA of the CDR3: TGTGCCAGCAGTGGACAGGGGGGCTCTGGAAACACCATATATTTT. This sequence encodes CASSGQGGSGNTIYF.

The chain carries TRBV19 and TRBJ2-2; 8 positions match TRBD1. V gave up 6 bases and J gave up 0 bases; unmatched junction bases: 3. CDR1 is LNHDA, CDR2 SQIVND, per germline (reference sequence). CDR3 length: 15 residues. CDR3 amino acids: CASRTGGTNTGELFF. CDR3 sequence (DNA): TGTGCCAGTAGAACAGGGGGGACGAACACCGGGGAGCTGTTTTTT.

The rearrangement uses TRBV28 and TRBJ2-1, with TRBD2 as a possible D gene (6 bases). Trimming took off 6 bases at V and 1 base at J, with 16 bases between the two ends. Germline CDR1 is MDHEN and CDR2 is SYDVKM. There are 16 residues in the CDR3. DNA of the CDR3: TGTGCCAGCAGCGAATTATTGACTAGGTCCTACAATGAGCAGTTCTTC. It translates to CASSELLTRSYNEQFF.

This chain connects TRBV5-8 to TRBJ2-2; 10 bases match TRBD2. Per germline, CDR1 SGHTS and CDR2 YDEGEE. The CDR3 sequence is 16 residues long. V shed 4 bases and J 2 bases; nucleotides not matched to a gene: 5. The CDR3 region has the DNA TGTGCCAGCAGCATATGGACTAGCGGAAACACCGGGGAGCTGTTTTTT. Its protein is CASSIWTSGNTGELFF.

This chain joins TRBV6-6 and TRBJ2-2, with D tentatively TRBD1 (6 bases). Germline V gene data show CDR1 as MNHNY and CDR2 as SVGAGI (reference sequence). Trimming shortened V by 6 bases and J by 1 base, and 15 bases separated the two germline ends. This CDR3 comprises 16 residues. The CDR3 reads CASSIGQIMNTGELFF. The CDR3 nucleotides read TGTGCCAGCAGCATCGGACAGATAATGAACACCGGGGAGCTGTTTTTT.

V gene TRBV2 combines with J gene TRBJ2-1, with 7 bases identical to TRBD2. The V segment lost 6 bases and the J segment 7 bases; nucleotides outside the gene matches: 6. Germline V gene data show CDR1 as SNHLY and CDR2 as FYNNEI. The CDR3 spans 13 residues. CDR3 in DNA: TGTGCCAGCAGCCCGACTAGCAGGAATGAGCAGTTCTTC. Its translation is CASSPTSRNEQFF.

J is TRBJ2-1 and V is TRBV15, with D hard to call. The CDR3 totals 15 residues. The germline V gene has CDR1 LNHNV and CDR2 YYDKDF (reference sequence). V lost 1 base and J 5 bases, leaving 12 bases between the germline ends. The CDR3 spells CATSRVPRSDNEQFF. The DNA for the CDR3 is TGTGCCACCAGCAGAGTCCCAAGGTCGGACAATGAGCAGTTCTTC.

This rearrangement joins TRBV25-1 to TRBJ1-1; D is unclear. This CDR3 has 12 residues. The germline CDR1 and CDR2 sequences are MGHDK and SYGVNS. The V gene lost 5 bases and the J gene lost 7 bases, with 11 bases spanning the gap. CDR3 DNA sequence: TGTGCCAGCAGTTCAGGCTACGGTGAAGCTTTCTTT. Amino acids: CASSSGYGEAFF.

This chain links TRBV2 with TRBJ2-5; 7 bases match TRBD1. J gave up 3 bases and V 9 bases, and 7 bases lay outside the gene matches. The germline V gene has CDR1 SNHLY and CDR2 FYNNEI. This CDR3 is 13 amino acids long. This CDR3 reads CASNDRAKETQYF. The CDR3 DNA is TGTGCCAGTAACGACAGGGCCAAAGAGACCCAGTACTTC.

V is TRBV7-9 and J is TRBJ1-4, with unresolved D. The CDR3 covers 15 residues. CDR1 is SEHNR and CDR2 is FQNEAQ in the germline V gene (reference sequence). Between the trimmed V and J ends, which lost 5 bases and 7 bases, there was a span of 17 bases. CDR3 coding DNA: TGTGCCAGCAGCCCGGGAGTCGGGGAGGCTGAAAAACTGTTTTTT. Its translation: CASSPGVGEAEKLFF.

In this sample, this clone turned up once. DNA of the CDR3: TGTGCCAGCAGATCCGGGACAGGGGGGGCTGAAGCTTTCTTT. Amino acids: CASRSGTGGAEAFF. J is TRBJ1-1 and V is TRBV28, with TRBD1 identical over 11 bases. Germline loops: CDR1 MDHEN, CDR2 SYDVKM. This CDR3 region has 14 residues. The V segment lost 6 bases and the J segment 6 bases; nucleotides outside the gene matches: 6. Full variable domain (remainder filled in from reference TRBV28 and TRBJ1-1): DVKVTQSSRYLVKRTGEKVFLECVQDMDHENMFWYRQDPGLGLRLIYFSYDVKMKEKGDIPEGYSVSREKKERFSLILESASTNQTSMYLCASRSGTGGAEAFFGQGTRLTVV.

This chain links TRBV5-4 with TRBJ1-2; D unresolved. In germline, CDR1 is SGHNT, CDR2 YYREEE (reference sequence). This CDR3 spans 19 amino acids. Trimming pared 0 bases from V and 4 bases from J, leaving 25 bases between. The CDR3 bases are TGTGCCAGCAGCTTGGTCTCCCCGGGGAGGGAATGGTTGGCCTATGGCTACACCTTC. This gives the protein CASSLVSPGREWLAYGYTF.

A word on this clone: The sample has other DNA sequences that encode this CDR3 too. V and J are TRBV18 and TRBJ1-5, with D uncertain. The ends were cut back, 6 bases at V and 10 bases at J, with 13 bases in the middle. CDR3 length: 12 amino acids. Germline V gene lookup returns CDR1 KGHSH and CDR2 LQKENI. The DNA for the CDR3 is TGTGCCAGCTCTCCCCAAGGCGGCCCCCAGCATTTT. Translated: CASSPQGGPQHF.

The CDR3 here is CAISQGNQPQHF. The CDR3 coding sequence is TGTGCCATCTCCCAGGGCAATCAGCCCCAGCATTTT. V gene TRBV10-3 combines with J gene TRBJ1-5, with unresolved D. CDR1 is ENHRY, CDR2 SYGVKD, per germline. V gave up 8 bases and J gave up 2 bases, with 7 bases separating them. The CDR3 covers 12 residues.

The chain has TRBV5-1 and TRBJ1-2; TRBD1 agrees at 8 bases. The CDR3 extends over 15 amino acids. V lost 0 bases, J lost 1 base, and 2 bases stayed unmatched. Germline CDR1 is SGHRS and CDR2 is YFSETQ. The CDR3 nucleotides read TGCGCCAGCAGCTTGGATACAGGGGGTAACTATGGCTACACCTTC. Protein product: CASSLDTGGNYGYTF.

The chain uses TRBV7-2 and TRBJ2-7; D is possibly TRBD2 (5 bases). This CDR3 comprises 14 residues. Germline values: CDR1 SGHTA, CDR2 FQGNSA. V lost 1 base to trimming and J lost 4 bases, with 11 bases between them. CDR3 DNA: TGTGCCAGCAGCTTAGTAGGCCTAGCATACGAGCAGTACTTC. Its translation is CASSLVGLAYEQYF.

This clone was seen only once. Other DNA variants within this sample encode the same CDR3. The rearrangement uses TRBV5-1 and TRBJ2-1; tentatively, D is TRBD1 (5 bases). Trimming shortened V by 3 bases and J by 7 bases, and 5 bases separated the two germline ends. CDR3 length: 11 amino acids. CDR1 SGHRS and CDR2 YFSETQ come from the germline V gene. The CDR3 bases are TGCGCCAGCAGCTCAGGGAATGAGCAGTTCTTC. Its translation: CASSSGNEQFF.

This clone was recorded only once. This chain links TRBV6-1 with TRBJ2-7; 10 bases agree with TRBD2. Germline values: CDR1 MNHNS, CDR2 SASEGT. CDR3 size: 16 residues. Losses at the gene ends were 2 bases for V and 3 bases for J; bases not matched to a gene: 7. The CDR3 sequence is CASSEHPSGGSYEQYF. The CDR3 nucleotides read TGTGCCAGCAGTGAACATCCTAGCGGGGGAAGCTACGAGCAGTACTTC.